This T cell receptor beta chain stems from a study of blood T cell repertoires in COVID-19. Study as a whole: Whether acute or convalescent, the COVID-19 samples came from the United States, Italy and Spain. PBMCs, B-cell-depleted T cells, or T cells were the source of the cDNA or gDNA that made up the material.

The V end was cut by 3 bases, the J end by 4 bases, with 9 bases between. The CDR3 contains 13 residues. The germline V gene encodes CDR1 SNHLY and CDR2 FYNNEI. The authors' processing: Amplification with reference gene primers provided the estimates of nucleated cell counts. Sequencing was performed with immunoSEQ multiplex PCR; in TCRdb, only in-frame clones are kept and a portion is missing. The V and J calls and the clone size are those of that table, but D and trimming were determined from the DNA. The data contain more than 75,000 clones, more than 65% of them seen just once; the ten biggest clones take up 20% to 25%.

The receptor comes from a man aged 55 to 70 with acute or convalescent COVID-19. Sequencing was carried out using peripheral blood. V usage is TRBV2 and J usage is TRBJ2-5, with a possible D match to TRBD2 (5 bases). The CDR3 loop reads CASSDQAGETQYF. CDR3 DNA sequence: TGTGCCAGCAGTGATCAGGCGGGAGAGACCCAGTACTTC.